The 2 T cell receptor beta chains reported below all come from one sample, sequenced in a study of T cell changes during pregnancy in multiple sclerosis. Produced via immunoSEQ multiplex PCR; TCRdb's table is partial and in-frame only. This sample has tens of thousands of clones, with around 90% found just once. The specimen comprised CD4+ T cells from peripheral blood mononuclear cells, sampled in the first trimester of pregnancy. The receptors derive from a female donor with multiple sclerosis, enrolled in a pregnancy study.

The chain recombines TRBV5-8 with TRBJ2-7; D might be TRBD2 (5 bases). Germline V gene lookup returns CDR1 SGHTS and CDR2 YDEGEE. Trimming took 0 bases from V and 2 from J, leaving 21 bases between them. The CDR3 is made up of 18 amino acids. The CDR3 is CASSLAVYSGGRPYEQYF. The DNA for the CDR3 is TGTGCCAGCAGCTTGGCCGTATACTCTGGCGGGCGTCCCTACGAGCAGTACTTC.

The chain has TRBV30 and TRBJ2-2, with unresolved D. Trimming stripped 2 bases from V and 6 bases from J, with 7 bases between. Germline CDR1 GTSNPN, CDR2 SVGIG (reference sequence). The CDR3 length is 12 residues. The CDR3 DNA sequence: TGTGCCTGGAGTCCCCTTGCCGGGGAGCTGTTTTTT. This sequence encodes CAWSPLAGELFF.